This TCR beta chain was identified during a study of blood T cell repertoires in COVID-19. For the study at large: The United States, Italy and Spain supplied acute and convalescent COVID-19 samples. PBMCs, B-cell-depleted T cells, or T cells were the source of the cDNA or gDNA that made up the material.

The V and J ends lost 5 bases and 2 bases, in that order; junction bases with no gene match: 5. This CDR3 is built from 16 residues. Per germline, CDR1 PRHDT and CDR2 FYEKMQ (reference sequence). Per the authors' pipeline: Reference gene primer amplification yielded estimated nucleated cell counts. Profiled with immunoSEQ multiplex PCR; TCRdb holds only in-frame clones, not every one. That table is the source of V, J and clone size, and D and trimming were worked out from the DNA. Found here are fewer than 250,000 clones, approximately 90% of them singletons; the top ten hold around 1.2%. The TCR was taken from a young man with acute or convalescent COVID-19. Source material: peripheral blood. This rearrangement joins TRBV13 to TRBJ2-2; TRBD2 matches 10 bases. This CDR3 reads CASSPRTSGNTGELFF. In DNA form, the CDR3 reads TGTGCCAGCAGCCCCAGGACTAGCGGCAACACCGGGGAGCTGTTTTTT.